The clone carrying this T cell receptor beta chain came up many times. Its antigen is not known. V lost 5 bases to trimming and J lost 1 base; unmatched junction nucleotides: 3. This CDR3 comprises 15 residues. Germline V gives CDR1 SGHTA, CDR2 FQGTGA. The data originate from a study of T cell repertoires in cytomegalovirus infection. Across the study: Well-studied HLA-B-restricted epitopes and recently identified HLA-C-restricted epitopes of CMV were both used in the study. From public TCR beta signatures came an indication of both CMV infection and matching HLA type.

Using its own MiXCR run on the reads, TCRdb lists one record per CDR3 protein. Altogether some 800,000 distinct CDR3 sequences are present, 32% being singletons, with the ten largest covering approximately 13%. Study-level results: HLA-C-restricted CMV clonotypes gave the most frequent clonotype in two of eight donors.

The chain is built from TRBV7-3 and TRBJ2-3; TRBD2 matches at 10 bases. Sequencing used cultured CD8+ T cells from PBMCs, obtained from culture after CMV antigen stimulation. The receptor's source is a human donor in good health (CMV status not recorded). Some clones in this sample may be carry-over from other donors' samples. The DNA for the CDR3 is TGTGCCAGCAGCGAGGGGACTAGCGGCACAGATACGCAGTATTTT. Protein product: CASSEGTSGTDTQYF.